One and the same sample provided the 10 T cell receptor beta chains below, sequenced in a study of cytomegalovirus exposure and HLA in healthy donors. Both 60 Vbeta primers and 13 Jbeta primers went into the PCR. Assay used: immunoSEQ multiplex PCR; TCRdb lists only in-frame clones, some missing. The sample lists roughly 180,000 clones, about three quarters occurring once. The sample taken for sequencing was PBMCs. The receptors here all came from a female donor in good health and CMV-seronegative.

V gene TRBV19 combines with J gene TRBJ1-2; a weak D match, TRBD1 (5 bases). Germline CDR1 is LNHDA and CDR2 is SQIVND (reference sequence). Trimming left V 7 bases short and J 0 bases short, with 21 bases between. CDR3 length: 17 amino acids. The CDR3 is CASTPIGGSIANYGYTF. CDR3 sequence (DNA): TGTGCCAGTACCCCAATCGGGGGGTCGATAGCTAACTATGGCTACACCTTC.

The V and J genes are TRBV4-3 and TRBJ2-7, with 9 bases aligning to TRBD2. The J segment lost 3 bases and the V segment lost 0 bases, leaving 18 bases of the junction unmatched. CDR1 and CDR2 from the germline V gene are LGHNA and YSLEER. This CDR3 spans 20 amino acids. This CDR3 reads CASSQELSSGAHRGYYEQYF. The DNA for the CDR3 is TGCGCCAGCAGCCAAGAATTATCTAGCGGGGCTCATAGAGGTTACTACGAGCAGTACTTC.

This chain links TRBV7-9 with TRBJ2-7; D is uncertain. The CDR3 runs to 14 residues. CDR1 and CDR2 from the germline V gene are SEHNR and FQNEAQ (reference sequence). V lost 1 base, J lost 2 bases, and 9 bases lay in between. The CDR3: CASSLEPQTYEQYF. CDR3 coding DNA: TGTGCCAGCAGCTTAGAACCACAGACCTACGAGCAGTACTTC.

This clone has a single count. The J gene is TRBJ2-7, the V gene TRBV7-2, with TRBD1 matching 9 bases. The CDR3 loop spans 15 amino acids. Losses at the gene ends were 5 bases for V and 3 bases for J; bases not matched to a gene: 8. Germline loops: CDR1 SGHTA, CDR2 FQGNSA. Written as DNA, the CDR3 is TGTGCCAGCAGCACGAACCCGGGACAGGGCTACGAGCAGTACTTC. Protein: CASSTNPGQGYEQYF.

This clone showed up just a few times. This sequence joins TRBV4-2 and TRBJ2-2, with 11 bases aligning to TRBD2. Per the germline V gene, CDR1 is LGHNA and CDR2 is YNFKEQ. After removal of 7 bases from V and 7 bases from J, the junction contained 8 bases not matched to a gene. This CDR3 is built from 15 residues. CDR3 region: CASTSLAGGSGELFF. CDR3 coding DNA: TGTGCCAGCACCTCTTTAGCGGGGGGGAGCGGGGAGCTGTTTTTT.

The chain couples TRBV11-2 to TRBJ1-2; unclear D gene. V shed 0 bases and J shed 1 base, with 6 bases lying between them. CDR3 length equals 14 residues. The germline CDR1 and CDR2 sequences are SGHAT and FQNNGV. The CDR3 region has the DNA TGTGCCAGCAGCTTAGAACACCGTAACTATGGCTACACCTTC. This encodes CASSLEHRNYGYTF.

A note on this clone: The sample holds other DNA sequences that translate to the same CDR3. V usage is TRBV9 and J usage is TRBJ2-1, with 10 bases lining up with TRBD2. V shed 0 bases and J 2 bases; nucleotides not matched to a gene: 2. CDR1 SGDLS and CDR2 YYNGEE come from the germline V gene. The CDR3 consists of 16 residues. The CDR3 loop is CASSVGLAGAYNEQFF. DNA for the CDR3: TGTGCCAGCAGCGTAGGACTAGCGGGCGCCTACAATGAGCAGTTCTTC.

The chain is built from TRBV28 and TRBJ2-5, with TRBD1 identical over 9 bases. The CDR3 totals 14 residues. The germline V gene encodes CDR1 MDHEN and CDR2 SYDVKM. The V gene end was trimmed by 9 bases and the J gene end by 4 bases; junction bases not matched to a gene: 9. In DNA form, the CDR3 reads TGTGCCAGTCGCGACAGGGGGAAAGGAGAGACCCAGTACTTC. This encodes CASRDRGKGETQYF. Filled out from reference TRBV28 and TRBJ2-5, the complete variable domain reads DVKVTQSSRYLVKRTGEKVFLECVQDMDHENMFWYRQDPGLGLRLIYFSYDVKMKEKGDIPEGYSVSREKKERFSLILESASTNQTSMYLCASRDRGKGETQYFGPGTRLLVL.

This clone was recorded only once. The rearrangement uses TRBV19 and TRBJ1-5, with 8 bases aligning to TRBD1. V shed 5 bases, J shed 4 bases, and the junction held 10 bases outside the gene matches. Per the germline V gene, CDR1 is LNHDA and CDR2 is SQIVND (reference sequence). The CDR3 runs to 16 residues. The chain's CDR3 is CASSVYGQGDNQPQHF. DNA of the CDR3: TGTGCCAGTAGTGTTTACGGACAGGGCGATAATCAGCCCCAGCATTTT.

The V and J genes are TRBV30 and TRBJ1-1; no firm D call. Looked up from germline, CDR1 is GTSNPN and CDR2 is SVGIG (reference sequence). The CDR3 loop spans 14 amino acids. Trimming left V 1 base short and J 3 bases short, with 12 bases between. The CDR3 sequence is CAWSGQVQDTEAFF. For the CDR3, the DNA is TGTGCCTGGAGTGGCCAGGTTCAGGACACTGAAGCTTTCTTT.